This T cell receptor beta chain emerged from a study of control samples from healthy donors and cancer patients (dated by TCRdb to 2018 to 2020). In the germline V gene, CDR1 corresponds to SGHDT and CDR2 to YYEEEE. The CDR3 holds 13 amino acids from the cysteine to the phenylalanine. The DNA shown is the 39-base CDR3, in frame from base 1. V drops 5 bases and J drops 6 bases, leaving 14 bases in between. As regards this clone: The antigen it recognizes is unknown. Per-nucleotide qualities are absent, and no much larger clonotype sits a single base away.

Library construction relied on the immunoSEQ multiplex PCR assay. TCRdb limited this immuneACCESS table to in-frame rearrangements with V and J called. A share of clones is missing; checked studies link under half to unresolved V genes, and the rest is unexplained. Within this sample are around 120,000 clones, with 85% to 90% of them counted one time only. Approximately 1.1% of the sample is taken by the ten largest. The V and J segments used are TRBV5-6 and TRBJ1-2, and TRBD1 may be the D gene, going by 5 matching bases. Sequencing was done on a sample of PBMCs. The sequence came from a woman aged 45-65 years with colorectal cancer. Here the CDR3 is given as CASRPGTGDGYTF. The DNA sequence is TGTGCCAGCAGACCCGGGACGGGTGATGGCTACACCTTC.